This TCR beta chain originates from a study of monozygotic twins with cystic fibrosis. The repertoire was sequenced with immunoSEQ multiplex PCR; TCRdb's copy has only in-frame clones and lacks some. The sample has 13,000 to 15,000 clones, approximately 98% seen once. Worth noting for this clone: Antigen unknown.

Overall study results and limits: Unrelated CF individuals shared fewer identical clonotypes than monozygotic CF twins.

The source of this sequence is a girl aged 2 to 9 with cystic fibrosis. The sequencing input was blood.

CDR3 in amino acids: CASKGQGDYGYTF. The CDR3 DNA reads as TGTGCCAGCAAGGGCCAGGGGGACTATGGCTACACCTTC. This chain joins TRBV6-5 and TRBJ1-2; TRBD1 matches at 7 bases. This CDR3 has 13 residues. Germline lookup yields CDR1 MNHEY and CDR2 SVGAGI. J lost 3 bases, V lost 7 bases, and 5 bases had no gene match.